This TCR beta chain was obtained from a study of blood T cells in healthy people across ages. Next came a second PCR, run for about 7 to 12 cycles, which used a sample-barcoded 5' primer along with a J-beta primer mix. In TCRdb, the 5' RACE reads were re-called with MiXCR into one record per CDR3 protein. The sample holds 730,000 or so distinct CDR3 sequences, about 43% seen once. This clonotype was observed a single time. Its target is unknown. Whole-study findings and limits: Per million T cells, the diversity of TCR beta decreased roughly linearly as age advanced. When set beside aged donors, long-lived donors presented more naive CD4+ cells and higher diversity.

Sample: blood. The sequence was collected from a man older than 75 in good health.

CDR3 bases: TGTGCCAGCAGCCCCAACTTGGACACAGATACGCAGTATTTT. Its protein product is CASSPNLDTDTQYF. This sequence joins TRBV6-2 or TRBV6-3 and TRBJ2-3; D gene ambiguous. The germline CDR1 and CDR2 sequences are MNHEY and SVGEGT. There are 14 residues in the CDR3. The ends were cut back, 6 bases at V and 2 bases at J, with 12 bases in the middle.